These 27 T cell receptor beta chains originate from one sample sequenced in a study of Ad26.COV2.S vaccination and SARS-CoV-2 variants. Noted treatment: some 19 received Ad26.COV2.S at low or high dose, single or two shots; about 5 received placebo; per-sample allocation not given. After the first vaccine or placebo injection, samples were drawn on day 63. The table came from immunoSEQ multiplex PCR; TCRdb's copy has only in-frame clones and leaves some out. The repertoire has approximately 450,000 clones, 90% of them found once; the top ten carry 9% to 15%. The sequencing used peripheral blood, collected in a trial of Ad26.COV2.S vaccine versus placebo. These receptors were obtained from a person aged 18-60 years who received the Ad26.COV2.S COVID-19 vaccine or a placebo.

The J gene is TRBJ1-2, the V gene TRBV9, with a tentative D call TRBD1 (5 bases). The germline V gene has CDR1 SGDLS and CDR2 YYNGEE. V was pared by 2 bases and J by 5 bases, with 10 bases between. The CDR3 runs to 13 residues. CDR3 sequence reads: CASSVGTEYGYTF. CDR3 DNA sequence: TGTGCCAGCAGCGTCGGGACCGAGTATGGCTACACCTTC.

The rearrangement links TRBV2 to TRBJ1-1; D not resolved. Germline V gene lookup returns CDR1 SNHLY and CDR2 FYNNEI. There are 14 residues in the CDR3. V was cut by 8 bases and J by 0 bases, with 13 bases left in between. The chain's CDR3 is CASAEGNMNTEAFF. DNA of the CDR3: TGTGCCAGCGCCGAAGGGAACATGAACACTGAAGCTTTCTTT.

The V gene is TRBV28, the J gene TRBJ2-1; 7 bases match TRBD1. V trimming: 3 bases; J trimming: 9 bases; junction bases outside the gene matches: 11. The CDR3 extends over 15 amino acids. From germline, CDR1 is MDHEN and CDR2 SYDVKM. The CDR3 here is CASSFQGQGEPEQFF. The CDR3 bases are TGTGCCAGCAGTTTCCAGGGGCAGGGGGAGCCTGAGCAGTTCTTC. The variable domain in full, with the rest retrieved from reference TRBV28 and TRBJ2-1, is DVKVTQSSRYLVKRTGEKVFLECVQDMDHENMFWYRQDPGLGLRLIYFSYDVKMKEKGDIPEGYSVSREKKERFSLILESASTNQTSMYLCASSFQGQGEPEQFFGPGTRLTVL.

The chain combines TRBV3-1 (or the pseudogene TRBV3-2) with TRBJ2-1; the match to TRBD2 covers 8 bases. The CDR3 runs 16 residues. V dropped 0 bases and J dropped 5; count of bases not matched to a gene: 6. CDR1 is LGHDT, CDR2 YNNKEL, per germline (reference sequence). The CDR3 nucleotides are TGTGCCAGCAGCCAAGATAGGGCGGGAGGAGACAATGAGCAGTTCTTC. It encodes CASSQDRAGGDNEQFF.

The gene calls are TRBV7-9 and TRBJ1-5; TRBD1 matches at 9 bases. Trimming at V came to 5 bases and at J to 7 bases, leaving 6 bases not matched to a gene. The CDR3 totals 14 residues. The germline gives CDR1 SEHNR, CDR2 FQNEAQ (reference sequence). CDR3 loop: CASSLGQGIQPQHF. Written as DNA, the CDR3 is TGTGCCAGCAGCCTGGGACAGGGTATCCAGCCCCAGCATTTT.

V gene TRBV19 combines with J gene TRBJ2-7; weak D call: TRBD2 (6 bases). Deletions cut 5 bases from V and 0 bases from J, with 14 bases between. This CDR3 has 15 amino acids. Germline lookup yields CDR1 LNHDA and CDR2 SQIVND (reference sequence). CDR3 coding DNA: TGTGCCAGTAGTGCGGGACGGGGCAACTCCTACGAGCAGTACTTC. Protein product: CASSAGRGNSYEQYF. Variable domain in full (rest from reference TRBV19 and TRBJ2-7): DGGITQSPKYLFRKEGQNVTLSCEQNLNHDAMYWYRQDPGQGLRLIYYSQIVNDFQKGDIAEGYSVSREKKESFPLTVTSAQKNPTAFYLCASSAGRGNSYEQYFGPGTRLTVT.

This clone has more than one count but fewer than ten. The chain recombines TRBV7-9 with TRBJ1-5; D is ambiguous. This CDR3 is built from 12 residues. Trimming stripped 5 bases from V and 0 bases from J, with 2 bases between. Per the germline V gene, CDR1 is SEHNR and CDR2 is FQNEAQ (reference sequence). CDR3 residues: CASSHSNQPQHF. In nucleotides, the CDR3 is TGTGCCAGCAGCCATAGCAATCAGCCCCAGCATTTT.

V usage is TRBV30 and J usage is TRBJ1-2; D is unclear. The CDR3 contains 13 residues. Germline values: CDR1 GTSNPN, CDR2 SVGIG (reference sequence). Trimming cost V 2 bases and J 1 base, with 8 bases left between them. The CDR3 region is CAWSSTDNYGYTF. Here the CDR3 DNA reads TGTGCCTGGAGTAGTACGGATAACTATGGCTACACCTTC. Based on the CDR3 plus reference TRBV30 and TRBJ1-2, the full variable domain is SQTIHQWPATLVQPVGSPLSLECTVEGTSNPNLYWYRQAAGRGLQLLFYSVGIGQISSEVPQNLSASRPQDRQFILSSKKLLLSDSGFYLCAWSSTDNYGYTFGSGTRLTVV.

This clone showed up just once. V and J are TRBV7-9 and TRBJ1-2; the match to TRBD1 covers 10 bases. From germline, CDR1 is SEHNR and CDR2 FQNEAQ (reference sequence). The CDR3 length is 15 residues. After removal of 5 bases from V and 4 bases from J, the junction contained 7 bases not matched to a gene. CDR3 sequence: CASSPTTGGSYGYTF. The CDR3 coding sequence is TGTGCCAGCAGCCCAACGACAGGGGGCAGCTATGGCTACACCTTC.

V usage is TRBV27 and J usage is TRBJ2-5; the D is unclear. Trimming left V 4 bases short and J 5 bases short, with 11 bases between. The CDR3 has 13 amino acids. The V gene's germline CDR1 is MNHEY and CDR2 SMNVEV (reference sequence). This CDR3 reads CASSSILRETQYF. The CDR3 DNA sequence: TGTGCCAGCAGTTCGATCCTTCGGGAGACCCAGTACTTC.

This clone was seen only once. The chain joins TRBV4-3 to TRBJ1-2; possible D gene TRBD1, 6 bases. Trimming pared 0 bases from V and 4 bases from J, leaving 18 bases between. Germline values: CDR1 LGHNA, CDR2 YSLEER. The CDR3 length is 17 residues. CDR3 amino acids: CASSQDLAGARVYGYTF. As DNA, the CDR3 is TGCGCCAGCAGCCAAGATTTGGCGGGGGCGCGGGTCTATGGCTACACCTTC.

The genes are TRBV5-1 and TRBJ1-1; 7 bases align to TRBD1. The CDR3 loop spans 15 amino acids. The V and J ends lost 0 bases and 0 bases, in that order; junction bases with no gene match: 2. CDR1 and CDR2 (germline): SGHRS, YFSETQ. CDR3 region: CASSLVRGLNTEAFF. In nucleotides, the CDR3 is TGCGCCAGCAGCTTGGTCAGGGGGTTGAACACTGAAGCTTTCTTT.

The rearrangement joins TRBV12-3 or TRBV12-4 to TRBJ2-7; the D gene could be TRBD1 or TRBD2 (5 bases each). The CDR3 runs to 13 residues. Trimming shortened V by 3 bases and J by 4 bases, and 10 bases separated the two germline ends. The CDR3 sequence is CASSFQGGYEQYF. In nucleotides, the CDR3 is TGTGCCAGCAGTTTCCAGGGCGGGTACGAGCAGTACTTC.

Only a few counts were recorded for this clone. V and J are TRBV14 and TRBJ1-2, with D perhaps matching TRBD1 (5 bases). The germline gives CDR1 SGHDN, CDR2 FVKESK. The germline V and J ends were trimmed by 3 bases and 4 bases, with 9 bases remaining between them. This CDR3 region has 13 residues. The CDR3 bases are TGTGCCAGCAGCCAGAGGGGCGGCTATGGCTACACCTTC. It encodes CASSQRGGYGYTF. Looking up the rest from reference TRBV14 and TRBJ1-2 gives the full variable domain: EAGVTQFPSHSVIEKGQTVTLRCDPISGHDNLYWYRRVMGKEIKFLLHFVKESKQDESGMPNNRFLAERTGGTYSTLKVQPAELEDSGVYFCASSQRGGYGYTFGSGTRLTVV.

CDR3 residues: CASLGDPQGKRGDYEQYF. In nucleotides, the CDR3 is TGTGCCAGTCTGGGGGATCCCCAAGGAAAGCGGGGGGACTACGAGCAGTACTTC. The rearrangement joins TRBV19 to TRBJ2-7; 9 bases line up with TRBD2. The CDR3 has 18 amino acids. Trimming cost V 8 bases and J 3 bases; bases outside gene matches: 20. The germline gives CDR1 LNHDA, CDR2 SQIVND (reference sequence).

This clone was observed a handful of times. The V and J genes are TRBV6-6 and TRBJ2-2; 9 nucleotides agree with TRBD2. The V segment lost 7 bases and the J segment 3 bases; nucleotides outside the gene matches: 3. CDR1 is MNHNY and CDR2 is SVGAGI in the germline V gene (reference sequence). The CDR3 totals 14 residues. CDR3 residues: CASMRTSDTGELFF. For the CDR3, the DNA is TGTGCCAGCATGCGGACTAGCGACACCGGGGAGCTGTTTTTT.

The chain uses TRBV6-1 and TRBJ2-7; 10 nucleotides line up with TRBD1. Trimming took 4 bases from V and 1 from J; bases not matched to a gene: 10. This CDR3 is built from 17 residues. Germline values: CDR1 MNHNS, CDR2 SASEGT. The CDR3: CASSGRQGALVSYEQYF. CDR3 nucleotide sequence: TGTGCCAGCAGTGGAAGACAGGGGGCTCTTGTATCCTACGAGCAGTACTTC.

The chain couples TRBV6-5 to TRBJ2-3; possibly TRBD2 for D (6 bases). This CDR3 is 15 amino acids long. CDR1 and CDR2 (germline): MNHEY, SVGAGI. Trimming left V 7 bases short and J 0 bases short, with 14 bases between. CDR3 loop: CASKRRGGSTDTQYF. DNA of the CDR3: TGTGCCAGCAAACGTCGTGGGGGGAGCACAGATACGCAGTATTTT.

The rearrangement joins TRBV2 to TRBJ1-1; D is ambiguous. There are 14 residues in the CDR3. V was shortened by 4 bases and J by 4 bases, with 13 bases between the two germline ends. CDR1 is SNHLY and CDR2 is FYNNEI in the germline V gene. The CDR3 here is CASSGSGFGTEAFF. In DNA form, the CDR3 reads TGTGCCAGCAGTGGTTCGGGGTTTGGCACTGAAGCTTTCTTT.

CDR3 bases: TGTGCCAGCAGCCGGGACTATCGTTACGAGCAGTACTTC. It yields the protein CASSRDYRYEQYF. This rearrangement joins TRBV27 to TRBJ2-7; TRBD2 matches 7 bases. Germline assignment: CDR1 MNHEY and CDR2 SMNVEV (reference sequence). This CDR3 contains 13 residues. The V segment lost 6 bases and the J segment 4 bases; nucleotides outside the gene matches: 6.

J is TRBJ1-1 and V is TRBV29-1; TRBD1 matches at 10 bases. The CDR3 sequence is 15 residues long. Germline CDR1 reads SQVTM; CDR2 reads ANQGSEA. The CDR3 spells CKALGTGALNTEAFF. In DNA, the CDR3 is TGCAAAGCGTTGGGGACAGGGGCCTTGAACACTGAAGCTTTCTTT. The full variable domain, with the rest looked up from reference TRBV29-1 and TRBJ1-1, is SAVISQKPSRDICQRGTSLTIQCQVDSQVTMMFWYRQQPGQSLTLIATANQGSEATYESGFVIDKFPISRPNLTFSTLTVSNMSPEDSSIYLCKALGTGALNTEAFFGQGTRLTVV.

The chain joins TRBV9 to TRBJ2-1; 10 nucleotides line up with TRBD2. CDR3 size: 14 residues. V gave up 4 bases and J gave up 5 bases; unmatched junction bases: 3. Per the germline V gene, CDR1 is SGDLS and CDR2 is YYNGEE. CDR3 protein: CASSSTSGHNEQFF. CDR3 nucleotide sequence: TGTGCCAGCAGCTCGACTAGCGGGCACAATGAGCAGTTCTTC. Filled out from reference TRBV9 and TRBJ2-1, the complete variable domain reads DSGVTQTPKHLITATGQRVTLRCSPRSGDLSVYWYQQSLDQGLQFLIQYYNGEERAKGNILERFSAQQFPDLHSELNLSSLELGDSALYFCASSSTSGHNEQFFGPGTRLTVL.

This chain uses TRBV29-1 with TRBJ1-1, with 8 bases matching TRBD1. The V gene's germline CDR1 is SQVTM and CDR2 ANQGSEA. The length of the CDR3 is 12 residues. V trimming: 6 bases; J trimming: 1 base; junction bases outside the gene matches: 1. The CDR3 region is CSVDRGNTEAFF. The DNA for the CDR3 is TGCAGCGTCGACAGGGGGAACACTGAAGCTTTCTTT. Variable domain in full (rest from reference TRBV29-1 and TRBJ1-1): SAVISQKPSRDICQRGTSLTIQCQVDSQVTMMFWYRQQPGQSLTLIATANQGSEATYESGFVIDKFPISRPNLTFSTLTVSNMSPEDSSIYLCSVDRGNTEAFFGQGTRLTVV.

The chain carries TRBV12-5 and TRBJ2-1; 9 bases are a match to TRBD2. The CDR3 extends over 13 amino acids. CDR1 and CDR2 from the germline V gene are LGHNT and FRNRAP. J gave up 9 bases and V 7 bases, and 7 bases lay outside the gene matches. The CDR3 DNA sequence: TGTGCTAGTGCGGTAGCGGGAGTCCTTGAGCAGTTCTTC. Translation: CASAVAGVLEQFF.

The chain is built from TRBV25-1 and TRBJ2-5; TRBD1 agrees at 8 bases. This CDR3 has 16 amino acids. CDR1 MGHDK and CDR2 SYGVNS come from the germline V gene. Losses at the gene ends were 3 bases for V and 1 base for J; bases not matched to a gene: 7. The CDR3: CASSDLGDRTQETQYF. The CDR3 DNA reads as TGTGCCAGCAGTGATTTAGGGGACAGGACCCAAGAGACCCAGTACTTC.

The V and J genes are TRBV20-1 and TRBJ2-7, with TRBD2 identical over 7 bases. CDR3 size: 13 residues. The V and J ends lost 3 bases and 3 bases, in that order; junction bases with no gene match: 5. CDR1 DFQATT and CDR2 SNEGSKA come from the germline V gene (reference sequence). CDR3 region: CSASASGLYEQYF. DNA for the CDR3: TGCAGTGCTAGTGCTAGCGGACTCTACGAGCAGTACTTC.

The chain uses TRBV5-6 and TRBJ2-7; D gene unclear. Germline V lookup: CDR1 SGHDT, CDR2 YYEEEE. Trimming removed 0 bases from V and 2 bases from J, with 12 bases in between. CDR3 length: 15 residues. The CDR3 DNA follows: TGTGCCAGCAGCTTGGGGCGACTTCTTACCTACGAGCAGTACTTC. Translation: CASSLGRLLTYEQYF.